The clone carrying this T cell receptor beta chain showed up many times. The antigen is unknown. This entry comes from a study of early T cells in non-severe SARS-CoV-2 infection. Study summary: It was bulk RNA from unsorted whole blood that was sequenced, and the chains were unpaired.

Study-wide findings and caveats: Private and CD4 specificities were missed by VDJdb matching, skewed to anti-spike CD8.

This CDR3 is 16 amino acids long. Germline CDR1 and CDR2: MDHEN and SYDVKM. After removal of 6 bases from V and 2 bases from J, the junction contained 8 bases not matched to a gene. Individual cDNA molecules carried attached unique molecular identifiers. One entry per CDR3 protein, called by TCRdb with MiXCR from the 5' RACE reads. Of around 40,000 distinct CDR3 sequences in the sample, about 5.8% were seen once. The chain joins TRBV28 to TRBJ1-5, with 9 bases aligning to TRBD1. The TCR originated in an adult who was a healthcare worker with PCR-confirmed SARS-CoV-2 infection or an uninfected control (not recorded which). Sequenced sample: whole blood. The CDR3 loop is CASSPDRGYRNQPQHF. The DNA for the CDR3 is TGTGCCAGCAGCCCAGACAGGGGGTATCGCAATCAGCCCCAGCATTTT.